In its sample, the clone carrying this T cell receptor (beta chain) was seen a few times. The antigen remains undetermined. There are 16 residues in the CDR3. CDR1 MNHEY and CDR2 SVGEGT come from the germline V gene. J gave up 1 base and V 5 bases, and 9 bases lay outside the gene matches. The data were obtained in a study of regulatory T cells in long-lasting Graves disease. Whole-study context: Newly diagnosed Graves' patients had taken antithyroid drugs under 3 months. Study outcomes and limitations: With persistent disease, TRBV28, TRBJ1-2 and TRBJ2-5 were the favored segments. Persistent patients had more shared public clonotypes (under 3,000) than new patients (roughly 970).

Time point: newly diagnosed GD, antithyroid drugs for less than 3 months. There was RNA extracted from PBMCs, and the TCR library was made from it. EDTA tubes received approximately 9 milliliters of collected peripheral blood. For TCR beta, libraries came from iRepertoire HTBI primers and Arm-PCR of CDR3 regions. TCRdb independently ran MiXCR on the multiplex PCR reads; one entry per CDR3 protein. The sample consists of approximately 310,000 distinct CDR3 sequences, 15% to 20% of them appearing once. The clonotype originates from a female donor with Graves disease. Sequenced material: peripheral blood mononuclear cells (PBMCs), taken at new diagnosis, from a patient treated with antithyroid drugs. The chain joins TRBV6-2 or TRBV6-3 to TRBJ2-3; the match to TRBD1 covers 7 bases. The DNA for the CDR3 is TGTGCCAGCAGTGACGAGGGGGCGCTCGGCACAGATACGCAGTATTTT. Its protein is CASSDEGALGTDTQYF.